This T cell receptor (beta chain) was retrieved from a study of T cells in Graves' hyperthyroidism and ophthalmopathy. Germline V gene lookup returns CDR1 LNHDA and CDR2 SQIVND (reference sequence). The CDR3 is made up of 14 amino acids. The germline V and J ends were trimmed by 3 bases and 0 bases, with 7 bases remaining between them. Overall study findings and caveats: Most clonotypes expanded in the thyroid (above 0.001) were also present in blood. Ophthalmopathy was told apart from stable hyperthyroidism by a 13 V-J model.

Diagnoses rested on clinical symptoms, serum thyroxine and TRAb, thyroid ultrasound and orbital computed tomography. Notes on this clonotype: The antigen remains unidentified.

Amplification of TCR beta CDR3 regions used RNA as the template. A first-round RT-PCR of the TCR CDR3 used the HTBI primer set. Using its own MiXCR run on the multiplex PCR reads, TCRdb lists one record per CDR3 protein. This table has hundreds of thousands of distinct CDR3 sequences, 15% to 20% appearing once. The clonotype originates from a young woman with Graves' hyperthyroidism. The V gene is TRBV19, the J gene TRBJ2-3; perhaps TRBD1 as D (5 bases). The sample consisted of blood. The CDR3 nucleotides read TGTGCCAGTAGTATGGGGCATAGCACAGATACGCAGTATTTT. Protein product: CASSMGHSTDTQYF.